The TCR beta chain under discussion was sequenced for a study of siplizumab effects on memory and regulatory T cells. Germline trimming cut 4 bases from V and 6 bases from J; bases unmatched to any gene: 9. In germline, CDR1 is MGHRA, CDR2 YSYEKL. The CDR3 has 14 amino acids. Study observations and caveats: Where siplizumab was present, mappable alloreactive CD4+ clones averaged around 63% Treg-derived, compared with less than 35% in controls. The apparent diversity of naive T cells exceeded that of memory cells, and naive T cells seemed to make a major contribution to the alloresponse.

Concerning this clone itself: The antigen is not known.

Assaying covered some 10^5 TCR templates per sample. The data were produced by immunoSEQ multiplex PCR, yet TCRdb's version contains in-frame clones alone and is incomplete. Among over 70,000 clones listed, around 93% were seen once. The rearrangement links TRBV4-1 to TRBJ2-7; 7 bases are a match to TRBD2. The sequence was collected from a human donor in good health. What was sequenced was CD8+ T cells sorted from blood. CDR3 loop: CASSPLASGIEQYF. The CDR3 nucleotides are TGCGCCAGCAGCCCCCTTGCGAGCGGGATCGAGCAGTACTTC.